The text below deals with one TCR beta chain. The sample comes from a study of blood T cell repertoires in COVID-19. Clones were read by immunoSEQ multiplex PCR, and TCRdb kept only the in-frame ones, dropping some. The repertoire holds about 280,000 clones, with around 89% as singletons. Those who participated ranged in age from roughly 18 to 100 years and resided in about two dozen US areas. This CDR3 has 16 amino acids. Germline V gives CDR1 SGDLS, CDR2 YYNGEE. Trimming cost V 5 bases and J 3 bases; bases outside gene matches: 12. The receptor's source is a woman in her 30s with acute COVID-19. The chain employs TRBV9 and TRBJ2-7; 9 nucleotides agree with TRBD1. Source material: PBMCs or T cells enriched from blood (not recorded which). The CDR3 is CASSEGPETGGYEQYF. Written as DNA, the CDR3 is TGTGCCAGCAGTGAAGGGCCCGAGACAGGGGGCTACGAGCAGTACTTC.